This T cell receptor beta chain stems from a study of response to subunit inactivated influenza vaccine. A single record per CDR3 protein comes from TCRdb applying MiXCR to the RT-PCR reads. The table lists under 850,000 distinct CDR3 sequences, less than 20% of them singletons. This clonotype turned up a few times. Its antigen remains unknown. The study, taken as a whole, reports: It was the authors' suggestion that each seasonal influenza vaccination recruits few new T cells.

The sample consisted of PBMCs from blood, taken 5 days after vaccination. The sequence was collected from a man aged 50-59 years who received an inactivated influenza vaccine.

The CDR3 nucleotides read TGTGCCAGCAGTGCCAGTGTGAGGGGGCAGTTCTTC. Translated, it gives CASSASVRGQFF. The rearrangement joins TRBV12-3 or TRBV12-4 to TRBJ2-1, with D perhaps TRBD1 or TRBD2 (5 bases each). The CDR3 extends over 12 amino acids. The V end lost 5 bases, the J end lost 12 bases, and 14 bases lay between the germline ends.